This T cell receptor (beta chain) was sequenced during a study of shared clonotypes between healthy human individuals. Some clones are missing from TCRdb's copy, which holds only in-frame ones; the method was immunoSEQ multiplex PCR. The sample lists roughly 600,000 clones, roughly 98% occurring once. As concerns this clone: What it binds is not known.

Whole-study findings and limits: Shared across a handful of donors were 5% to 6% of the naive CD4 clonotypes. A generally larger estimated richness was seen in naive subsets than in memory subsets.

CD45RO-negative, CCR7-positively selected cells formed the naive CD8 fraction, excluding terminally differentiated effector memory CD45RA+ cells. Trimming cost V 6 bases and J 2 bases; bases outside gene matches: 10. CDR1 and CDR2 from the germline V gene are SQVTM and ANQGSEA. The CDR3 is 15 residues long. The sequence was obtained from a man aged 25 to 40 in good health. The chain recombines TRBV29-1 with TRBJ2-5; TRBD1 matches at 9 bases. Sequences were obtained from naive CD8+ T cells sorted from blood. The DNA for the CDR3 is TGCAGCGTCGTCGACAGGGGGGAATCTCAAGAGACCCAGTACTTC. Its translation: CSVVDRGESQETQYF.